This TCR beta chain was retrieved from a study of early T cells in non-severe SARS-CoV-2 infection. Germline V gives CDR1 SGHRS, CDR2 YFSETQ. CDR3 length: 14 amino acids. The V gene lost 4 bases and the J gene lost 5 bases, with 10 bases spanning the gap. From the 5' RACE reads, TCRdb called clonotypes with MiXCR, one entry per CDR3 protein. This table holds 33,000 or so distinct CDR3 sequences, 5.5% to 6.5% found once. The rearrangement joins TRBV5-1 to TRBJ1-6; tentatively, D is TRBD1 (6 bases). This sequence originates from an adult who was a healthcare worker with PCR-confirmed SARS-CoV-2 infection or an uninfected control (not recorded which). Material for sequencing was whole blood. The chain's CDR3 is CASSPGQNNSPLHF. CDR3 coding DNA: TGCGCCAGCAGCCCAGGACAGAATAATTCACCCCTCCACTTT.